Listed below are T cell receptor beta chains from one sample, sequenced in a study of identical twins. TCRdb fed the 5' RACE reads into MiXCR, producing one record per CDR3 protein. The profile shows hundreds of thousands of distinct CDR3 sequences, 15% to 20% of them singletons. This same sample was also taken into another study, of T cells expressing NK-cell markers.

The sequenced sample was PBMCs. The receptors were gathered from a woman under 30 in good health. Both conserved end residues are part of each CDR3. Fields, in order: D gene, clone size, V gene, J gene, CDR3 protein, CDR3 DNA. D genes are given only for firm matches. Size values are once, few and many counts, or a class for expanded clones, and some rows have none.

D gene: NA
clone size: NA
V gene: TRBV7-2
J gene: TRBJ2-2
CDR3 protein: CASSPRLNGELFF
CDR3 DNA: TGTGCCAGCAGCCCCAGGTTGAACGGGGAGCTGTTTTTT

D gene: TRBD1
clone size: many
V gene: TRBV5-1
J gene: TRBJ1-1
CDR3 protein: CASSLATGGDDTEAFF
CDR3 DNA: TGCGCCAGCAGCTTGGCGACAGGGGGCGATGACACTGAAGCTTTCTTT

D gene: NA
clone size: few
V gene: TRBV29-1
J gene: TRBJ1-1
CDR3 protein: CSAGGTEAFF
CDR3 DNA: TGCAGCGCGGGAGGCACTGAAGCTTTCTTT

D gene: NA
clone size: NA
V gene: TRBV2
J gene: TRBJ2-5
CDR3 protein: CASSPVSETQYF
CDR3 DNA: TGTGCCAGCAGTCCGGTTAGCGAGACCCAGTACTTC

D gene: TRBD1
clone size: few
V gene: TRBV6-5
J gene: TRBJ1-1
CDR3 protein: CASSLSGTVEAFF
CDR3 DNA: TGTGCCAGCAGTTTGTCCGGGACAGTCGAAGCTTTCTTT

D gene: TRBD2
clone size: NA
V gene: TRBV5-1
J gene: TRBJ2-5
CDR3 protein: CASSPGKTSGQETQYF
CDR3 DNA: TGCGCCAGCAGCCCAGGGAAGACTAGCGGACAAGAGACCCAGTACTTC

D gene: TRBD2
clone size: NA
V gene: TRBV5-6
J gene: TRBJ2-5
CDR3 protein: CASRKRLAGLRETQYF
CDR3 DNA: TGTGCCAGCAGAAAGCGACTAGCGGGGTTACGAGAGACCCAGTACTTC

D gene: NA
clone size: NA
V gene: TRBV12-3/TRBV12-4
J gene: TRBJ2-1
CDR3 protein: CASSLWQGVGEQFF
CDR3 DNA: TGTGCCAGCAGTTTATGGCAGGGCGTGGGTGAGCAGTTCTTC

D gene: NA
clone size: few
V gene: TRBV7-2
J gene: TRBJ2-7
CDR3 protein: CASSKHLYEQYF
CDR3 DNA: TGTGCCAGCAGCAAGCATTTGTACGAGCAGTACTTC

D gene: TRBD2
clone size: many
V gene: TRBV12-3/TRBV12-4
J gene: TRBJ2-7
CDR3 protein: CASTNYGRGSYEQYF
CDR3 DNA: TGTGCCAGCACCAATTACGGGCGGGGGTCCTACGAGCAGTACTTC